This TCR beta chain was captured in a study of cytomegalovirus exposure and HLA in healthy donors. Overall study findings and caveats: Certain indistinguishable V segments, among them TRBV6-2 and TRBV6-3, were excluded. A cluster of highly shared sequence variants was likely a sequencing artifact.

About this clone itself: Its antigen is still unknown.

PCR involved 60 Vbeta and 13 Jbeta primers. The assay was immunoSEQ multiplex PCR, and TCRdb's table has in-frame clones only and misses some. The sample lists 150,000 to 200,000 clones; 75% to 85% were seen once. V lost 4 bases, J lost 5 bases, and 11 bases lay in between. The CDR3 totals 13 residues. The V gene's germline CDR1 is SGHTA and CDR2 FQGNSA. The source is a woman aged 25 to 39 in good health and CMV-seronegative. The chain is built from TRBV7-2 and TRBJ2-5; D perhaps matches TRBD1 (6 bases). Sequencing was carried out using PBMCs. The CDR3 DNA sequence: TGTGCCAGCAGCTCCGGGCAGGGGGAGACCCAGTACTTC. Amino acid sequence: CASSSGQGETQYF.